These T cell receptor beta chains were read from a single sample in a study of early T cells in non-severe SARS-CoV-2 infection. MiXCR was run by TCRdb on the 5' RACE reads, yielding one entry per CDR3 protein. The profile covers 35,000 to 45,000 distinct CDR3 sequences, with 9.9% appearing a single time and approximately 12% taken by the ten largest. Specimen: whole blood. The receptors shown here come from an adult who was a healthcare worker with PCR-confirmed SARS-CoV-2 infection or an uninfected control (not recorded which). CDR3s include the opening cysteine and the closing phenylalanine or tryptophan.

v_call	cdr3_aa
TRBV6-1	CASRRPNRGVVTEAFF
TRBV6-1	CASNLKGSGNNEQFF
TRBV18	CASSQIDRDYEQFF
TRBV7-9	CASSLIRSRDRGTEAFF
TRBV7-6	CASSPTGVSSPLHF
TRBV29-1	CSVGGQGTNEQFF
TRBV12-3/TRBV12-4	CASSPGVRSDTQYF
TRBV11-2	CASSLNGRAGGHTQYF
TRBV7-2	CASSSQLFADTQYF
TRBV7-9	CASSLRPNGQFF
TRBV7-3	CASSLAGADTQYF
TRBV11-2	CASSLAPGTAIEAFF
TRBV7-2	CASSLTGLGRNEQFF
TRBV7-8	CASSTSRVSEGNEQFF
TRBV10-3	CAINQGLASETQYF
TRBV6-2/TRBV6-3	CASSPDGSSYNEQFF
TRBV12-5	CASGSGSSYNSPLHF
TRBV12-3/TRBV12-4	CASSMTIGNQPQHF